This TCR beta chain was profiled in a study of T cell changes during pregnancy in multiple sclerosis (dated by TCRdb to about 2019). The study in broad terms: The study looked at changes in the T cell repertoire across pregnancy in women with multiple sclerosis.

About this clone: The target of this receptor is not known. The sample holds no much larger clone one base away, and base qualities are not on file.

Taken from the germline V gene, the CDR1 and CDR2 loops are SNHLY and FYNNEI. The CDR3 spans 15 residues, from the cysteine through the phenylalanine. Only CDR3 DNA is held: 45 bases, read in frame from base 1. Between the V and J ends, shortened by 7 bases and 2 bases respectively, the junction contains 18 bases. Receptors were amplified or captured by the immunoSEQ multiplex PCR assay. TCRdb retrieved this table from immuneACCESS and kept in-frame rearrangements only. Not all clones are present; in checked studies, unresolved V genes account for under half, and no reason is known for the remainder. This sample gives about 45,000 clones in total; approximately 90% of them show up just once. Together, the top ten hold approximately 2.6% of the sample.

This sample comprised CD8+ T cells from peripheral blood mononuclear cells, obtained in the second trimester of pregnancy. The rearrangement combines TRBV2 with TRBJ2-7; perhaps TRBD2 is the D gene, with 6 bases matching. The clonotype comes from a female donor with multiple sclerosis, enrolled in a pregnancy study. The CDR3 protein is CASTTPRDLPYEQYF. The bases are TGTGCCAGCACCACACCCCGGGACTTGCCCTACGAGCAGTACTTC.